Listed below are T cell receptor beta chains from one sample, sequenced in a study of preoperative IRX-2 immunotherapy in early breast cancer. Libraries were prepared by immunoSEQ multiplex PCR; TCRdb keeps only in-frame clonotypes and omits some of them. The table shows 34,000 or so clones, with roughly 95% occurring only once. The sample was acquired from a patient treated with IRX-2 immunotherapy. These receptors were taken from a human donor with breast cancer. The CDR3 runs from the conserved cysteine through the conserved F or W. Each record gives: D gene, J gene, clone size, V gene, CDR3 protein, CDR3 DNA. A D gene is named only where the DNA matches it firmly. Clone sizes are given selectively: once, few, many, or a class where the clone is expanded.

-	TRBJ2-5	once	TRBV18	CASSPSRGTQYF	TGTGCCAGCTCACCCTCGCGGGGGACCCAGTACTTC
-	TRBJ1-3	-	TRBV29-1	CSVEQGFSGNTIYF	TGCAGCGTTGAACAGGGGTTCTCTGGAAACACCATATATTTT
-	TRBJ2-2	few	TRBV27	CASSLSDLGENTGELFF	TGTGCCAGCAGTTTATCAGACCTGGGGGAGAACACCGGGGAGCTGTTTTTT
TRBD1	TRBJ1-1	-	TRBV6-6	CASTPTGGERAFF	TGTGCCAGCACCCCGACAGGGGGCGAACGAGCTTTCTTT
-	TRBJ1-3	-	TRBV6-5	CASRGRGRDPNTIYF	TGTGCCAGCAGGGGCAGGGGCCGCGACCCGAACACCATATATTTT
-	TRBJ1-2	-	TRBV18	CASSHRDLIYGYTF	TGTGCCAGCTCACACAGGGACCTGATCTATGGCTACACCTTC
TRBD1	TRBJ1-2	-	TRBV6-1	CASHRTGQGAGGYTF	TGTGCCAGCCACCGCACAGGACAGGGGGCTGGGGGCTACACCTTC
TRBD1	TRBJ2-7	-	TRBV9	CASSPRGRGEQYF	TGTGCCAGCAGCCCTAGGGGGCGAGGCGAGCAGTACTTC
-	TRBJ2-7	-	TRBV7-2	CASSRIALEQYF	TGTGCCAGCAGCCGAATAGCGCTAGAGCAGTACTTC
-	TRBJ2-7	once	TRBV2	CASMTDGSYEQYF	TGTGCCAGCATGACGGACGGCTCCTACGAGCAGTACTTC
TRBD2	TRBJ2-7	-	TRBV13	CASSLAAGGAFEQYF	TGTGCCAGCAGCTTAGCGGCGGGGGGCGCGTTCGAGCAGTACTTC
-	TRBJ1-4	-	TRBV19	CASSIKRGETTNEKLFF	TGTGCCAGTAGTATTAAGAGAGGGGAAACAACTAATGAAAAACTGTTTTTT
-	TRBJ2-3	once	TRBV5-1	CASSLWSTDTQYF	TGCGCCAGCAGCCTTTGGAGCACAGATACGCAGTATTTT
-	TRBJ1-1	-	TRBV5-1	CASSLELQRDTEAFF	TGCGCCAGCAGCTTGGAGTTACAGCGGGATACTGAAGCTTTCTTT
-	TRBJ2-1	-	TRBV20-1	CSALPGNEQFF	TGCAGTGCCCTCCCCGGGAATGAGCAGTTCTTC
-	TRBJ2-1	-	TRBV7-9	CASSQSSYNEQFF	TGTGCCAGCAGCCAGAGCTCCTACAATGAGCAGTTCTTC
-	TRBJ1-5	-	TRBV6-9	CASSSQGYGNQPQHF	TGTGCCAGCAGCTCCCAGGGGTATGGCAATCAGCCCCAGCATTTT